A single sample is the source of the 19 T cell receptor beta chains below, sequenced in a study of T-cell reconstitution after alpha-beta-depleted transplantation in children. Unique molecular identifiers were used to barcode this TCRbeta library. TCRdb re-called the PCR reads through MiXCR, storing one row per CDR3 protein. The table includes 28,000 or so distinct CDR3 sequences, around 17% detected once. The starting material was PBMCs, mostly from graft donor cells, obtained 60 days after TCRalphabeta/CD19-depleted stem cell transplant. Source of these receptors: a male patient aged 2-9 years who had a stem cell transplant for acute lymphoblastic leukemia, so the T cells may come from the graft donor.

This clonotype occurred a few times. The V call is TRBV7-2, the J call TRBJ2-3; 7 nucleotides line up with TRBD2. Trimming took 1 base from V and 8 from J; bases not matched to a gene: 6. CDR1 is SGHTA, CDR2 FQGNSA, per germline. CDR3 size: 14 residues. The CDR3 bases are TGTGCCAGCAGCTTAGGGGCGGGGGACCCTACGCAGTATTTT. Amino acid sequence: CASSLGAGDPTQYF.

This clonotype was counted at least ten times. V and J are TRBV10-3 and TRBJ2-3; the D is unclear. Trimming took 0 bases from V and 5 from J, leaving 6 bases between them. Germline CDR1 and CDR2: ENHRY and SYGVKD. The CDR3 is made up of 13 amino acids. CDR3 in DNA: TGTGCCATCAGTGAGTCGGTTGAAGATACGCAGTATTTT. Residues: CAISESVEDTQYF.

This clonotype was observed many times. CDR3 nucleotide sequence: TGCAGCGTCGCCCCGGGGAGAGCGGATACGCAGTATTTT. It specifies CSVAPGRADTQYF. The V gene is TRBV29-1, the J gene TRBJ2-3; TRBD2 is a possible D gene (5 bases). The germline V gene encodes CDR1 SQVTM and CDR2 ANQGSEA. This CDR3 spans 13 amino acids. V was pared by 6 bases and J by 6 bases, with 16 bases between.

The V call is TRBV4-3, the J call TRBJ1-6; the D is unclear. Germline CDR1 and CDR2: LGHNA and YSLEER. With 0 bases removed from V and 4 bases from J, the gap between germline ends came to 4 bases. The CDR3 length is 14 residues. As DNA, the CDR3 is TGCGCCAGCAGCCAAGAGGGTTATAATTCACCCCTCCACTTT. It encodes CASSQEGYNSPLHF.

This clonotype was seen a handful of times. The V gene is TRBV11-3, the J gene TRBJ2-5; no firm D call. Germline CDR1 SGHNT, CDR2 YENEEA. This CDR3 is built from 17 residues. The V and J ends lost 4 bases and 0 bases respectively, with 18 bases between them. CDR3: CASSYQNVAQNQETQYF. The CDR3 coding sequence is TGTGCCAGCAGCTACCAAAACGTGGCGCAGAACCAAGAGACCCAGTACTTC.

On this clonotype: A much larger clone sits a single nucleotide away, making a read error possible. The genes are TRBV28 and TRBJ2-1; D may correspond to TRBD1 or TRBD2 (5 bases each). The CDR3 totals 15 residues. V lost 6 bases, J lost 5 bases, and 17 bases lay in between. Germline values: CDR1 MDHEN, CDR2 SYDVKM. The DNA for the CDR3 is TGTGCCAGCAGGGGTCGGGGCGGGCTTAACAATGAGCAGTTCTTC. Its translation: CASRGRGGLNNEQFF.

This clonotype has a count of ten or more. The V call is TRBV5-1, the J call TRBJ2-3; 9 nucleotides agree with TRBD1. This CDR3 spans 14 amino acids. With 4 bases clipped from V and 6 bases from J, the junction kept 6 bases outside the gene matches. CDR1 is SGHRS, CDR2 YFSETQ, per germline. The CDR3 here is CASSQGQGLDTQYF. The CDR3 DNA reads TGCGCCAGCAGCCAGGGACAGGGCTTGGATACGCAGTATTTT.

This clonotype was counted only a few times. The rearrangement links TRBV10-3 to TRBJ2-7, with 8 positions matching TRBD1. Germline CDR1 ENHRY, CDR2 SYGVKD. The trim removed 6 bases at V and 4 bases at J, leaving 8 bases unmatched. The length of the CDR3 is 14 residues. The CDR3 reads CAISPSTGVYEQYF. The CDR3 DNA reads as TGTGCCATCAGCCCTTCGACAGGGGTGTACGAGCAGTACTTC.

This clonotype occurred a few times. This rearrangement joins TRBV20-1 to TRBJ2-2, with TRBD2 identical over 10 bases. The CDR3 runs to 15 residues. CDR1 and CDR2 from the germline V gene are DFQATT and SNEGSKA (reference sequence). Trimming at V came to 2 bases and at J to 1 base, leaving 1 base not matched to a gene. The CDR3 loop is CSARLAGVNTGELFF. As DNA, the CDR3 is TGCAGTGCTAGACTAGCGGGGGTGAACACCGGGGAGCTGTTTTTT.

In the case of this clonotype: A much larger clone differs from this one at a single base, so this may be a read error. It is likely a read error, because the conserved phenylalanine at the end of the CDR3 is missing. The J gene is TRBJ1-1, the V gene TRBV7-2, with D tentatively TRBD1 (5 bases). This CDR3 spans 14 amino acids. The germline V and J ends were trimmed by 8 bases and 0 bases, with 13 bases remaining between them. From germline, CDR1 is SGHTA and CDR2 FQGNSA. The CDR3 region is CASALDRVNTEAFS. CDR3 DNA: TGTGCCAGCGCGCTAGACAGAGTGAACACTGAAGCTTTCTCT.

This chain uses TRBV7-6 with TRBJ2-5; perhaps TRBD1 as D (6 bases). The CDR3 has 15 residues. The germline gives CDR1 SGHVS, CDR2 FNYEAQ. V was pared by 1 base and J by 4 bases, with 13 bases between. CDR3 amino acids: CASSLGTVKGETQYF. CDR3 DNA: TGTGCCAGCAGCTTAGGGACAGTGAAAGGAGAGACCCAGTACTTC.

The chain carries TRBV3-1 and TRBJ1-5; D possibly corresponds to TRBD1 (5 bases). This CDR3 contains 13 residues. Trimming removed 4 bases from V and 4 bases from J, with 8 bases in between. The germline V gene has CDR1 LGHDT and CDR2 YNNKEL (reference sequence). The CDR3 DNA is TGTGCCAGCAGCCTCAACAGGAATCAGCCCCAGCATTTT. Residues: CASSLNRNQPQHF.

CDR3 sequence reads: CASRYRTSGRYADTQYF. Here the CDR3 DNA reads TGTGCCAGCAGATATAGGACTAGCGGGAGGTATGCAGATACGCAGTATTTT. The genes are TRBV5-6 and TRBJ2-3; 14 bases align to TRBD2. With 5 bases clipped from V and 4 bases from J, the junction kept 9 bases outside the gene matches. This CDR3 contains 17 residues. CDR1 and CDR2 (germline): SGHDT, YYEEEE.

This chain joins TRBV6-2 or TRBV6-3 and TRBJ2-3; 10 positions match TRBD2. The length of the CDR3 is 21 residues. The trim removed 2 bases at V and 2 bases at J, leaving 19 bases unmatched. Germline lookup yields CDR1 MNHEY and CDR2 SVGEGT. DNA for the CDR3: TGTGCCAGCAGTTACGGTCTTGGGGTAGCGGGGGGACCAAGCTACACAGATACGCAGTATTTT. Its translation: CASSYGLGVAGGPSYTDTQYF.

This clonotype is large (0.1 to 1%) in the sample. This rearrangement joins TRBV7-9 to TRBJ1-1; TRBD1 is a possible D gene (5 bases). Per the germline V gene, CDR1 is SEHNR and CDR2 is FQNEAQ (reference sequence). The CDR3 loop spans 14 amino acids. V lost 4 bases, J lost 5 bases, and 14 bases lay in between. The DNA of the CDR3 is TGTGCCAGCAGCTCGGGGGGGTCCGTTACTGAAGCTTTCTTT. Its protein product is CASSSGGSVTEAFF.

In this sample, this clonotype turned up a few times. The genes are TRBV11-3 and TRBJ2-5, with TRBD2 identical over 14 bases. Germline values: CDR1 SGHNT, CDR2 YENEEA. The CDR3 has 17 amino acids. With 5 bases clipped from V and 1 base from J, the junction kept 6 bases outside the gene matches. CDR3 in amino acids: CASSATGTSGGQETQYF. The DNA of the CDR3 is TGTGCCAGCAGCGCAACCGGGACTAGCGGGGGCCAAGAGACCCAGTACTTC.

This clonotype was observed many times. This chain joins TRBV10-3 and TRBJ2-1; possible D gene TRBD2, 5 bases. V lost 6 bases and J 2 bases, leaving 5 bases between the germline ends. The CDR3 length is 12 residues. Per the germline V gene, CDR1 is ENHRY and CDR2 is SYGVKD. The CDR3 loop reads CAISGAYNEQFF. CDR3 nucleotide sequence: TGTGCCATCAGCGGGGCCTACAATGAGCAGTTCTTC.

This clonotype has a count of ten or more. The V gene is TRBV7-8, the J gene TRBJ2-1; possibly TRBD1 for D (5 bases). The V end lost 3 bases, the J end lost 7 bases, and 13 bases lay between the germline ends. CDR3 size: 14 residues. Germline loops: CDR1 SGHVS, CDR2 FQNEAQ. The CDR3 DNA reads TGTGCCAGCAGCTTTGCGTCGCAGGGAAATGAGCAGTTCTTC. Translating gives CASSFASQGNEQFF.

In its sample, this clonotype was seen a few times. The chain employs TRBV28 and TRBJ2-7; D not resolved. V lost 1 base and J 1 base, leaving 8 bases between the germline ends. The CDR3 extends over 14 amino acids. Germline CDR1 MDHEN, CDR2 SYDVKM. The CDR3 DNA sequence: TGTGCCAGCAGTTTATTGGGTGAATCCTACGAGCAGTACTTC. Residues: CASSLLGESYEQYF.